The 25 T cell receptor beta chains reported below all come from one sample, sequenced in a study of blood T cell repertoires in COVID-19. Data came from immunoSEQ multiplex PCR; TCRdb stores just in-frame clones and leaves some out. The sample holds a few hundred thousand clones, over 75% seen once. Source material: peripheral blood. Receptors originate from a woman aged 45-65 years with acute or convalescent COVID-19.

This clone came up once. The CDR3 region is CASSLGLAGWYQETQYF. The CDR3 DNA reads as TGTGCCAGCAGTTTAGGGCTAGCGGGATGGTACCAAGAGACCCAGTACTTC. This chain links TRBV27 with TRBJ2-5; TRBD2 matches 9 bases. Germline V gives CDR1 MNHEY, CDR2 SMNVEV (reference sequence). J lost 0 bases, V lost 2 bases, and 7 bases had no gene match. This CDR3 comprises 17 residues.

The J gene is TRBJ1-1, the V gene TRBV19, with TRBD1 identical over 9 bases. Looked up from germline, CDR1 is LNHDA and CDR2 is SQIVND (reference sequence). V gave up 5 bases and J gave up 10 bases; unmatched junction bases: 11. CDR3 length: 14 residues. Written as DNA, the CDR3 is TGTGCCAGTAGTCCTCAGGGGGCGACAGGGGGAGCTTTCTTT. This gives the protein CASSPQGATGGAFF.

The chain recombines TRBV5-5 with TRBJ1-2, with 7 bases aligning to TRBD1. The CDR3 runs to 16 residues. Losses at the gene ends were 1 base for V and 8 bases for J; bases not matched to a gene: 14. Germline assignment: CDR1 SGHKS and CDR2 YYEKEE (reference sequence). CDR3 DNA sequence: TGTGCCAGCAGCTTGTTGGTCGGGACAGAAGGGCGAGGCTACACCTTC. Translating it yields CASSLLVGTEGRGYTF. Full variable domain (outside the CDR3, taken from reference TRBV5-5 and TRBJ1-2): DAGVTQSPTHLIKTRGQQVTLRCSPISGHKSVSWYQQVLGQGPQFIFQYYEKEERGRGNFPDRFSARQFPNYSSELNVNALLLGDSALYLCASSLLVGTEGRGYTFGSGTRLTVV.

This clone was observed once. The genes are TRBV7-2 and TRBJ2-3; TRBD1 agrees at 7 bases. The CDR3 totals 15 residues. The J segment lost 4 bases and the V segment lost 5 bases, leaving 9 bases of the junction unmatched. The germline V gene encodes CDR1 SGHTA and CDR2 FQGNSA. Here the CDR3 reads CASSPTGSRADTQYF. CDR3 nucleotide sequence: TGTGCCAGCAGCCCGACAGGGTCCCGCGCAGATACGCAGTATTTT.

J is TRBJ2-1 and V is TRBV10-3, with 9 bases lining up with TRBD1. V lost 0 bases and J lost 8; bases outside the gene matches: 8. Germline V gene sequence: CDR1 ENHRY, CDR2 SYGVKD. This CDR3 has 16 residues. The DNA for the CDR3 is TGTGCCATCAGTGAGTCGGGACAGGGCCTTAGGGATGAGCAGTTCTTC. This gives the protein CAISESGQGLRDEQFF.

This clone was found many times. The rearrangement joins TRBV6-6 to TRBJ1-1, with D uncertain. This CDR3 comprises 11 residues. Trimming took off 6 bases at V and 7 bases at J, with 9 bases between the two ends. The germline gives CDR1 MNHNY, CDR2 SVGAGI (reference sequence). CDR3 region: CASSPAGEAFF. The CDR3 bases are TGTGCCAGCAGCCCCGCCGGTGAAGCTTTCTTT.

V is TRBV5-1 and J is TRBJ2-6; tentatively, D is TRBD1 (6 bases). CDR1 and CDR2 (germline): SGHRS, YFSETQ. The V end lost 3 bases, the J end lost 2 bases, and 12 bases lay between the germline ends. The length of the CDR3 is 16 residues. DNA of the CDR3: TGCGCCAGCAGCTGGGCCAACAGGGCTGGGGCCAACGTCCTGACTTTC. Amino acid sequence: CASSWANRAGANVLTF.

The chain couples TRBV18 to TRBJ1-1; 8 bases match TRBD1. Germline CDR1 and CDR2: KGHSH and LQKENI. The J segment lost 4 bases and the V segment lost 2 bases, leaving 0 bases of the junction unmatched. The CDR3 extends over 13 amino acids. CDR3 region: CASSPDRGTEAFF. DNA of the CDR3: TGTGCCAGCTCACCAGACAGGGGCACTGAAGCTTTCTTT.

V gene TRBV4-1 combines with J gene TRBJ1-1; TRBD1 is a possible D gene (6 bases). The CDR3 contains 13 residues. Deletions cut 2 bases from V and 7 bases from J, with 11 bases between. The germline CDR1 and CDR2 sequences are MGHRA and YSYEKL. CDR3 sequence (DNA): TGCGCCAGCAGCCAACCACAGGGTGTTGAAGCTTTCTTT. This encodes CASSQPQGVEAFF.

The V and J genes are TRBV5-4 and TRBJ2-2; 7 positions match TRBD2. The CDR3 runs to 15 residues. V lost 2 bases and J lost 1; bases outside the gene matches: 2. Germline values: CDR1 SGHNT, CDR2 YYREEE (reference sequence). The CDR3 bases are TGTGCCAGCAGCTTCAGCGGGAAGAACACCGGGGAGCTGTTTTTT. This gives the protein CASSFSGKNTGELFF.

DNA of the CDR3: TGCGCCAGCAGCCAAGTATCGATCTTCGGGGAGACCTACGAGCAGTACTTC. It translates to CASSQVSIFGETYEQYF. The chain has TRBV4-1 and TRBJ2-7, with D possibly being TRBD2 (5 bases). The germline V gene encodes CDR1 MGHRA and CDR2 YSYEKL. This CDR3 is built from 17 residues. The V end was cut by 1 base, the J end by 2 bases, with 18 bases between.

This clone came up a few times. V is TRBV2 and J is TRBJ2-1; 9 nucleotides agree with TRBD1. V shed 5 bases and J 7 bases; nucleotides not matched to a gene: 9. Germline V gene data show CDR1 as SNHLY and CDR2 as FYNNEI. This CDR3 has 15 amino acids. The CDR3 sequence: CASSPWPGQGNEQFF. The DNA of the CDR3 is TGTGCCAGCAGTCCGTGGCCGGGACAGGGTAATGAGCAGTTCTTC.

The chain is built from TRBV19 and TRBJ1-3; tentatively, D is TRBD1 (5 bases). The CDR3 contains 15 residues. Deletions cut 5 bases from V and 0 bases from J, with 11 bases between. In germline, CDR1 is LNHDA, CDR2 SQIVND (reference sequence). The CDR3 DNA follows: TGTGCCAGTAGTGAGACAGCGCTCTCTGGAAACACCATATATTTT. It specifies CASSETALSGNTIYF.

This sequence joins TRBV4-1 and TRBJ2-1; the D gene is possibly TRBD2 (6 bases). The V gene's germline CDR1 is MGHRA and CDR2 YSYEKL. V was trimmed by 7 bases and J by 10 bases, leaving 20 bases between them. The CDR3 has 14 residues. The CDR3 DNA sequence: TGCGCCAGCAACTTCAGAGATAGCGGAAGGGAGCAGTTCTTC. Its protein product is CASNFRDSGREQFF.

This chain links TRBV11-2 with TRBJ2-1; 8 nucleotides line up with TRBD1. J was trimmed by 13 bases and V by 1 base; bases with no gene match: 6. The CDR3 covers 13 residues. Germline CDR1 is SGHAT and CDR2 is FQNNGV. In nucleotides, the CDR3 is TGTGCCAGCAGCTTAGGACAGGGGTTCCCCCAGTTCTTC. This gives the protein CASSLGQGFPQFF. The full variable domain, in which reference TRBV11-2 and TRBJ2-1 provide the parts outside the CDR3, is EAGVAQSPRYKIIEKRQSVAFWCNPISGHATLYWYQQILGQGPKLLIQFQNNGVVDDSQLPKDRFSAERLKGVDSTLKIQPAKLEDSAVYLCASSLGQGFPQFFGPGTRLTVL.

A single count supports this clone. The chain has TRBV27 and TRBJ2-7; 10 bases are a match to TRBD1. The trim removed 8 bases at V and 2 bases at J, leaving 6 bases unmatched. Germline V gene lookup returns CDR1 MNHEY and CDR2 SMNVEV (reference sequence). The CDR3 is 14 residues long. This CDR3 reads CASARDRGPYEQYF. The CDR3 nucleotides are TGTGCCAGCGCCCGGGACAGGGGCCCCTACGAGCAGTACTTC.

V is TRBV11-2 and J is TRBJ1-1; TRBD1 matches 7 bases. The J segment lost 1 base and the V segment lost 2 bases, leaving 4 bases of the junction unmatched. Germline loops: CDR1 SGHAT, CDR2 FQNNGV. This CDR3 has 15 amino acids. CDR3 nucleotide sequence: TGTGCCAGCAGCTTACGACAGGGTGGGAACACTGAAGCTTTCTTT. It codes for CASSLRQGGNTEAFF.

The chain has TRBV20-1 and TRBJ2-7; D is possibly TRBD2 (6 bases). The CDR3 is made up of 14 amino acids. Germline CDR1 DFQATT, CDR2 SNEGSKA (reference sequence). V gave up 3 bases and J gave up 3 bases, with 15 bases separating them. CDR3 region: CSASVPGLYYEQYF. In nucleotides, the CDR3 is TGCAGTGCTAGTGTACCGGGACTGTACTACGAGCAGTACTTC.

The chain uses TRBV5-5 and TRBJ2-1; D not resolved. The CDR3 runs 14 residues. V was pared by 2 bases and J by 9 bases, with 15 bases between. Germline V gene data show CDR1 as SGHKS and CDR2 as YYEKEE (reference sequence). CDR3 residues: CASSLSAVAFEQFF. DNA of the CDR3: TGTGCCAGCAGCTTATCGGCTGTAGCTTTTGAGCAGTTCTTC. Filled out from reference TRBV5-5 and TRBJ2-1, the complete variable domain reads DAGVTQSPTHLIKTRGQQVTLRCSPISGHKSVSWYQQVLGQGPQFIFQYYEKEERGRGNFPDRFSARQFPNYSSELNVNALLLGDSALYLCASSLSAVAFEQFFGPGTRLTVL.

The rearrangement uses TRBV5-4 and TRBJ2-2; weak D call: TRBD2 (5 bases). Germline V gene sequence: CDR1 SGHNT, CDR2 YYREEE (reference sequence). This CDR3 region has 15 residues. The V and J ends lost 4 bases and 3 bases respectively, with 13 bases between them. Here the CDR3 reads CASSPRTDYTGELFF. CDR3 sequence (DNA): TGTGCCAGCAGCCCTCGGACGGACTACACCGGGGAGCTGTTTTTT. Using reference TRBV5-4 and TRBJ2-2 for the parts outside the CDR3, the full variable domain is ETGVTQSPTHLIKTRGQQVTLRCSSQSGHNTVSWYQQALGQGPQFIFQYYREEENGRGNFPPRFSGLQFPNYSSELNVNALELDDSALYLCASSPRTDYTGELFFGEGSRLTVL.

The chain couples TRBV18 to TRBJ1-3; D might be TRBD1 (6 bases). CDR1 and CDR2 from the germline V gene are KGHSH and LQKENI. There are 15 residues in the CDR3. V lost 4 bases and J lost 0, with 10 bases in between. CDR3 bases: TGTGCCAGCTCACTCGGACAGAGCTCTGGAAACACCATATATTTT. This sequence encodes CASSLGQSSGNTIYF.

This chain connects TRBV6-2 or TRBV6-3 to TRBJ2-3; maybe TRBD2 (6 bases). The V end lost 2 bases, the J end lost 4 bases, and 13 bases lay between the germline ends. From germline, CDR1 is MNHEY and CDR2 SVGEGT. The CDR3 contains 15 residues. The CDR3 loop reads CASSYPHTSPDTQYF. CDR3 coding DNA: TGTGCCAGCAGTTACCCCCACACTAGCCCAGATACGCAGTATTTT.

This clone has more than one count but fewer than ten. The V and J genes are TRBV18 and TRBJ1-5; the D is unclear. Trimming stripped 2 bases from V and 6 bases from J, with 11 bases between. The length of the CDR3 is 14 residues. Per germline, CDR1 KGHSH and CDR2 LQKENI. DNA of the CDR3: TGTGCCAGCTCACCAGAGGGATCTGGTCAGCCCCAGCATTTT. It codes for CASSPEGSGQPQHF. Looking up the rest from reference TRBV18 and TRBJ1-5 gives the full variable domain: NAGVMQNPRHLVRRRGQEARLRCSPMKGHSHVYWYRQLPEEGLKFMVYLQKENIIDESGMPKERFSAEFPKEGPSILRIQQVVRGDSAAYFCASSPEGSGQPQHFGDGTRLSIL.

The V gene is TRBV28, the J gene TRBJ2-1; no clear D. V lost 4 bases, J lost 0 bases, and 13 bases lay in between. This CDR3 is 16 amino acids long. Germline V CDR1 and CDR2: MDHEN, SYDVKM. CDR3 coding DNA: TGTGCCAGCAGTTCCGAACAGCTTCGCTCCTACAATGAGCAGTTCTTC. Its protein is CASSSEQLRSYNEQFF.

CDR3 loop: CASSPRPNTEAFF. The CDR3 bases are TGTGCCAGCAGCCCGAGGCCCAACACTGAAGCTTTCTTT. This chain uses TRBV7-3 with TRBJ1-1; no definite D call. Germline loops: CDR1 SGHTA, CDR2 FQGTGA. The CDR3 spans 13 residues. Trimming removed 5 bases from V and 2 bases from J, with 9 bases in between.